This T cell receptor (beta chain) was captured by sequencing in a study of OX40 agonist ivuxolimab in advanced cancers. Study summary: An agonistic human IgG2 monoclonal antibody against OX40 (CD134) was given.

V lost 3 bases, J lost 9 bases, and 11 bases stayed unmatched. Germline V gene data show CDR1 as LGHNA and CDR2 as YNFKEQ. This CDR3 region has 16 residues. The method was immunoSEQ multiplex PCR; TCRdb's version includes in-frame clones alone and lacks a portion of them. Among under 90,000 clones listed, about 90% were seen once. The chain combines TRBV4-2 with TRBJ2-1, with TRBD1 matching 10 bases. This clonotype was sampled from an adult with an advanced solid tumor such as melanoma, head and neck, liver or kidney cancer. This material consisted of CD4+ or CD8+ T cells sorted from blood, taken in a trial of the OX40 agonist ivuxolimab. The CDR3 region has the DNA TGTGCCAGCAGCCATACCACGGGACAGGGGAACGGTGAGCAGTTCTTC. Protein: CASSHTTGQGNGEQFF.